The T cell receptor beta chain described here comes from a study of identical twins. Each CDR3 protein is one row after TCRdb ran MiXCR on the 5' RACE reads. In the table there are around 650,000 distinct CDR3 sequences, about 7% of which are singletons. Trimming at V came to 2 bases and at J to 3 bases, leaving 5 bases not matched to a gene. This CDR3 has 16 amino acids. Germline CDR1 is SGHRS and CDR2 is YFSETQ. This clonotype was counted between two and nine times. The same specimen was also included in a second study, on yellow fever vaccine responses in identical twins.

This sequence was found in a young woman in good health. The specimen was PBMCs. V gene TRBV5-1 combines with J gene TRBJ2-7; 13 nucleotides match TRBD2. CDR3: CASSLPRTSGSYEQYF. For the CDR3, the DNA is TGCGCCAGCAGCTTACCTAGGACTAGCGGGAGCTACGAGCAGTACTTC. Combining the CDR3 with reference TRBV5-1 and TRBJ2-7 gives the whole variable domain KAGVTQTPRYLIKTRGQQVTLSCSPISGHRSVSWYQQTPGQGLQFLFEYFSETQRNKGNFPGRFSGRQFSNSRSEMNVSTLELGDSALYLCASSLPRTSGSYEQYFGPGTRLTVT.